These 30 T cell receptor beta chains were all obtained from the same sample, sequenced in a study of CD8+ T cells in alopecia areata. cDNA reverse transcribed from extracted RNA served as the sequencing template. The table came from immunoSEQ multiplex PCR; TCRdb's copy has only in-frame clones and leaves some out. Among approximately 82,000 clones listed, just over 50% were seen once. The sample was NKG2D-high CD8+ T cells sorted from blood. All receptors come from a human donor with alopecia areata.

A few counts support this clone. The genes are TRBV11-2 and TRBJ2-7; unclear D gene. Germline V gives CDR1 SGHAT, CDR2 FQNNGV. The V and J ends lost 5 bases and 3 bases respectively, with 8 bases between them. The CDR3 runs 12 residues. DNA for the CDR3: TGTGCCAGCAGCCCGGACGGCTACGAGCAGTACTTC. It specifies CASSPDGYEQYF.

This clone was seen once. The rearrangement links TRBV27 to TRBJ1-1, with TRBD1 matching 7 bases. In germline, CDR1 is MNHEY, CDR2 SMNVEV (reference sequence). The CDR3 consists of 14 residues. The ends lost 5 bases at V and 2 bases at J; junction bases unmatched: 5. CDR3 region: CASSPRDSNTEAFF. The CDR3 nucleotides are TGTGCCAGCAGTCCCCGGGACAGCAACACTGAAGCTTTCTTT.

The rearrangement links TRBV20-1 to TRBJ2-1; D is perhaps TRBD2 (5 bases). Germline-derived CDR1 and CDR2 are DFQATT and SNEGSKA (reference sequence). Trimming shortened V by 3 bases and J by 8 bases, and 8 bases separated the two germline ends. The CDR3 extends over 11 amino acids. The CDR3: CSARVDYEQFF. The CDR3 DNA follows: TGCAGTGCTAGGGTGGACTATGAGCAGTTCTTC.

This clone was counted between two and nine times. The chain has TRBV29-1 and TRBJ2-3; D might be TRBD2 (5 bases). The germline V gene encodes CDR1 SQVTM and CDR2 ANQGSEA. The CDR3 runs 14 residues. V shed 8 bases and J shed 2 bases, with 17 bases lying between them. CDR3 sequence (DNA): TGCAGCACAATCCAAGCGGAGAACACAGATACGCAGTATTTT. It translates to CSTIQAENTDTQYF.

This clone was seen a few times. The chain has TRBV28 and TRBJ1-5, with D hard to call. Germline CDR1 is MDHEN and CDR2 is SYDVKM. Between the trimmed V and J ends, which lost 2 bases and 1 base, there was a span of 6 bases. There are 14 residues in the CDR3. CDR3 sequence (DNA): TGTGCCAGCAGTTTACAGATAAGCAATCAGCCCCAGCATTTT. Encoded protein: CASSLQISNQPQHF.

V is TRBV7-9 and J is TRBJ2-5; tentative D call: TRBD2 (5 bases). There are 12 residues in the CDR3. V dropped 6 bases and J dropped 7 bases, with 12 bases sitting between them. CDR1 SEHNR and CDR2 FQNEAQ come from the germline V gene (reference sequence). The CDR3 DNA is TGTGCCAGCAGACCAGGACTCGGGACCCAGTACTTC. Amino acid sequence: CASRPGLGTQYF.

The rearrangement links TRBV27 to TRBJ1-5; no clear D. Trimming removed 2 bases at V and 3 bases at J, with 8 bases between. Germline V gives CDR1 MNHEY, CDR2 SMNVEV (reference sequence). The CDR3 spans 14 residues. DNA for the CDR3: TGTGCCAGCAGTTTAGGGCAGGACAATCAGCCCCAGCATTTT. It specifies CASSLGQDNQPQHF.

The V call is TRBV29-1, the J call TRBJ2-7, with TRBD1 identical over 8 bases. The germline gives CDR1 SQVTM, CDR2 ANQGSEA. Trimming cost V 3 bases and J 3 bases; bases outside gene matches: 13. The CDR3 totals 16 residues. CDR3 sequence reads: CSVETAGQGSFYEQYF. The CDR3 nucleotides read TGCAGCGTTGAGACGGCCGGACAGGGATCGTTCTACGAGCAGTACTTC.

The gene calls are TRBV9 and TRBJ2-7; D uncertain. Trimming removed 4 bases from V and 6 bases from J, with 14 bases in between. In germline, CDR1 is SGDLS, CDR2 YYNGEE. CDR3 length equals 13 residues. CDR3 amino acids: CASSPNNPGEQYF. CDR3 coding DNA: TGTGCCAGCAGCCCTAACAACCCCGGCGAGCAGTACTTC.

The chain joins TRBV28 to TRBJ2-7; 7 nucleotides align to TRBD1. V trimming: 6 bases; J trimming: 2 bases; junction bases outside the gene matches: 1. Germline lookup yields CDR1 MDHEN and CDR2 SYDVKM. This CDR3 has 12 residues. The CDR3 is CASSQGAYEQYF. For the CDR3, the DNA is TGTGCCAGCAGCCAGGGGGCCTACGAGCAGTACTTC.

This chain links TRBV28 with TRBJ1-5; no clear D. The CDR3 has 20 amino acids. Trimming took 5 bases from V and 5 from J, leaving 31 bases between them. The germline gives CDR1 MDHEN, CDR2 SYDVKM. CDR3 protein: CASSLGWGFRPQSHYQPQHF. The CDR3, as DNA: TGTGCCAGCAGTCTCGGGTGGGGTTTCAGGCCCCAAAGCCATTATCAGCCCCAGCATTTT.

V and J are TRBV27 and TRBJ2-1, with 7 nucleotides matching TRBD1. Germline V lookup: CDR1 MNHEY, CDR2 SMNVEV (reference sequence). J lost 0 bases, V lost 7 bases, and 3 bases had no gene match. The CDR3 extends over 14 amino acids. CDR3: CASTRGSSYNEQFF. CDR3 coding DNA: TGTGCCAGCACCAGGGGGAGCTCCTACAATGAGCAGTTCTTC.

The DNA of the CDR3 is TGTGCCAGCAGTTACGTAGCCGGGACAGAGACCTACGAGCAGTACTTC. Amino acids: CASSYVAGTETYEQYF. The genes are TRBV6-5 and TRBJ2-7; TRBD1 matches at 7 bases. V trimming: 2 bases; J trimming: 2 bases; junction bases outside the gene matches: 9. Looked up from germline, CDR1 is MNHEY and CDR2 is SVGAGI. The CDR3 consists of 16 residues.

In the case of this clone: Distinct nucleotide sequences in the sample also encode this CDR3. This chain uses TRBV29-1 with TRBJ2-5, with 7 bases fitting TRBD2. The CDR3 contains 12 residues. With 3 bases clipped from V and 3 bases from J, the junction kept 1 base outside the gene matches. Germline CDR1 and CDR2: SQVTM and ANQGSEA. The CDR3 DNA sequence: TGCAGCGTTGAGGGGGGGGAAGAGACCCAGTACTTC. Translating it yields CSVEGGEETQYF. The variable domain in full, with the rest retrieved from reference TRBV29-1 and TRBJ2-5, is SAVISQKPSRDICQRGTSLTIQCQVDSQVTMMFWYRQQPGQSLTLIATANQGSEATYESGFVIDKFPISRPNLTFSTLTVSNMSPEDSSIYLCSVEGGEETQYFGPGTRLLVL.

This clone was counted only a few times. The gene calls are TRBV20-1 and TRBJ2-1; D is undetermined. The germline V gene encodes CDR1 DFQATT and CDR2 SNEGSKA (reference sequence). Trimming took off 2 bases at V and 7 bases at J, with 3 bases between the two ends. The CDR3 sequence is 10 residues long. The CDR3 DNA follows: TGCAGTGCTAGACTGAATGAGCAGTTCTTC. This encodes CSARLNEQFF.

The V and J genes are TRBV7-2 and TRBJ2-5; no clear D. Trimming stripped 5 bases from V and 5 bases from J, with 21 bases between. CDR1 and CDR2 from the germline V gene are SGHTA and FQGNSA. The CDR3 is made up of 16 amino acids. The CDR3 DNA follows: TGTGCCAGCAGCCCTGACTGGGCAGATAACTGGGAGACCCAGTACTTC. As protein: CASSPDWADNWETQYF.

This clone occurred a few times. The chain links TRBV29-1 to TRBJ2-7; D is unresolved. The germline V gene encodes CDR1 SQVTM and CDR2 ANQGSEA. This CDR3 is 15 amino acids long. Trimming pared 6 bases from V and 2 bases from J, leaving 20 bases between. Here the CDR3 reads CSVHDPRTGPYEQYF. CDR3 nucleotides: TGCAGCGTCCATGATCCCAGGACCGGACCCTACGAGCAGTACTTC.

This clone was seen a few times. This sequence joins TRBV27 and TRBJ2-5; D remains unclear. Trimming left V 3 bases short and J 5 bases short, with 4 bases between. The CDR3 has 11 amino acids. Germline V lookup: CDR1 MNHEY, CDR2 SMNVEV (reference sequence). The CDR3 is CASSFRETQYF. For the CDR3, the DNA is TGTGCCAGCAGTTTCCGGGAGACCCAGTACTTC.

This clone appeared a single time. The chain links TRBV30 to TRBJ2-2, with 7 bases that match TRBD2. The junction had 5 bases not matched to a gene; V was cut back by 6 bases and J by 1 base. The CDR3 consists of 14 residues. CDR1 GTSNPN and CDR2 SVGIG come from the germline V gene (reference sequence). CDR3 sequence: CACGGLKNTGELFF. In nucleotides, the CDR3 is TGTGCCTGCGGGGGACTAAAGAACACCGGGGAGCTGTTTTTT.

This clone was detected only a few times. This chain joins TRBV28 and TRBJ2-7, with D perhaps TRBD2 (6 bases). The CDR3 loop spans 11 amino acids. V lost 6 bases and J 3 bases, leaving 6 bases between the germline ends. The germline V gene encodes CDR1 MDHEN and CDR2 SYDVKM. The CDR3 sequence is CASRDYYEQYF. The CDR3 nucleotides read TGTGCCAGCAGGGACTACTACGAGCAGTACTTC.

This clone has only a few counts. The gene calls are TRBV10-1 and TRBJ2-7, with D tentatively TRBD1 (6 bases). Trimming cost V 6 bases and J 2 bases, with 11 bases left between them. The CDR3 sequence is 13 residues long. From germline, CDR1 is WNHNN and CDR2 SYGVQD (reference sequence). The CDR3 sequence: CASSQGPAYEQYF. In DNA, the CDR3 is TGCGCCAGCAGCCAGGGGCCTGCCTACGAGCAGTACTTC.

This chain connects TRBV28 to TRBJ2-7; no definite D call. The germline gives CDR1 MDHEN, CDR2 SYDVKM. Trimming left V 2 bases short and J 5 bases short, with 7 bases between. The CDR3 runs to 12 residues. CDR3 sequence reads: CASSLRDDEQYF. The CDR3 DNA is TGTGCCAGCAGTTTAAGGGATGACGAGCAGTACTTC.

The chain links TRBV28 to TRBJ2-3; D not resolved. V was clipped by 2 bases and J by 0 bases, with 9 bases between them. Germline loops: CDR1 MDHEN, CDR2 SYDVKM. This CDR3 contains 15 residues. In DNA form, the CDR3 reads TGTGCCAGCAGTTTAGGATTCTCAAGCACAGATACGCAGTATTTT. Amino acids: CASSLGFSSTDTQYF.

This clone has just one count. V and J are TRBV6-5 and TRBJ1-6; D gene uncertain. With 3 bases removed from V and 13 bases from J, the gap between germline ends came to 13 bases. This CDR3 is 13 amino acids long. In germline, CDR1 is MNHEY, CDR2 SVGAGI. CDR3 loop: CASSYDTGSPLHF. CDR3 in DNA: TGTGCCAGCAGTTATGACACCGGGTCTCCCCTCCACTTT.

The chain links TRBV5-1 to TRBJ2-2, with D tentatively TRBD1 (5 bases). The V end lost 4 bases, the J end lost 7 bases, and 5 bases lay between the germline ends. Per germline, CDR1 SGHRS and CDR2 YFSETQ. CDR3 length: 11 residues. CDR3 protein: CASSRGGELFF. The CDR3 nucleotides are TGCGCCAGCAGCAGGGGCGGGGAGCTGTTTTTT.

This clone has a handful of counts. This chain uses TRBV28 with TRBJ2-7; 7 nucleotides match TRBD1. V lost 5 bases and J lost 3; bases outside the gene matches: 4. Germline V lookup: CDR1 MDHEN, CDR2 SYDVKM. CDR3 size: 13 residues. Here the CDR3 reads CASSPGQDYEQYF. CDR3 nucleotides: TGTGCCAGCAGTCCCGGACAGGACTACGAGCAGTACTTC.

CDR3 coding DNA: TGTGCCAGCAGCCTTTGGAGCACAGATACGCAGTATTTT. Protein: CASSLWSTDTQYF. This chain uses TRBV11-2 with TRBJ2-3; D unresolved. The CDR3 loop spans 13 amino acids. V dropped 5 bases and J dropped 0 bases, with 6 bases sitting between them. Germline values: CDR1 SGHAT, CDR2 FQNNGV.

This clone was seen a few times. J is TRBJ1-2 and V is TRBV18; D is unclear. Trimming removed 3 bases at V and 2 bases at J, with 10 bases between. Germline V lookup: CDR1 KGHSH, CDR2 LQKENI. CDR3 length equals 14 residues. This chain's CDR3 is CASSPTTPNYGYTF. The CDR3 region has the DNA TGTGCCAGCTCACCTACGACACCCAACTATGGCTACACCTTC.

A few counts support this clone. CDR3 in amino acids: CASSLYTSSTGELFF. The CDR3 DNA sequence: TGTGCCAGCAGTCTCTATACCTCGAGCACCGGGGAGCTGTTTTTT. The V gene is TRBV28, the J gene TRBJ2-2; D unresolved. V was pared by 5 bases and J by 4 bases, with 14 bases between. CDR1 is MDHEN, CDR2 SYDVKM, per germline. The CDR3 runs 15 residues.

V and J are TRBV9 and TRBJ1-2, with a weak D call TRBD1 (5 bases). This CDR3 spans 15 amino acids. Germline loops: CDR1 SGDLS, CDR2 YYNGEE. The ends were cut back, 1 base at V and 1 base at J, with 11 bases in the middle. CDR3 sequence: CASSVSGTSNYGYTF. CDR3 DNA: TGTGCCAGCAGCGTATCCGGGACGAGTAACTATGGCTACACCTTC.